This T cell receptor (beta chain) was profiled in a study of blood T cell repertoires in COVID-19. Study summary: COVID-19 samples from acute and convalescent phases originated in the United States, Italy and Spain. Sample material is recorded as cDNA or gDNA derived from T cells, B-cell-depleted T cells, or PBMCs.

Germline V gene sequence: CDR1 SGHRS, CDR2 YFSETQ. Trimming cost V 4 bases and J 4 bases; bases outside gene matches: 7. This CDR3 spans 15 amino acids. Participant ages covered roughly 18 to 89 years across 24 US areas. Participants' own reports of clinical history determined their cohort assignment. Sequencing was performed with immunoSEQ multiplex PCR; in TCRdb, only in-frame clones are kept and a portion is missing. Of some 200,000 clones in the sample, over 75% were seen once. The sequence was collected from a woman in her forties with acute COVID-19. Material: PBMCs or T cells enriched from blood (not recorded which). The V gene is TRBV5-1, the J gene TRBJ1-5, with 8 bases lining up with TRBD1. CDR3 nucleotides: TGCGCCAGCAGCACTGGACAGGGTGGAAATCAGCCCCAGCATTTT. Its protein is CASSTGQGGNQPQHF. The full variable domain, in which reference TRBV5-1 and TRBJ1-5 provide the parts outside the CDR3, is KAGVTQTPRYLIKTRGQQVTLSCSPISGHRSVSWYQQTPGQGLQFLFEYFSETQRNKGNFPGRFSGRQFSNSRSEMNVSTLELGDSALYLCASSTGQGGNQPQHFGDGTRLSIL.